Presented here are 12 T cell receptor beta chains from one specimen sequenced in a study of blood T cell repertoires in COVID-19. The method was immunoSEQ multiplex PCR; TCRdb's version includes in-frame clones alone and lacks a portion of them. Altogether about 56,000 clones are present, nearly 90% being singletons, with the ten largest covering roughly 3.9%. The source material was peripheral blood. These receptors originate from a man aged 50 or older with active COVID-19.

J is TRBJ2-5 and V is TRBV30, with TRBD1 as a possible D gene (5 bases). CDR3 size: 15 residues. In germline, CDR1 is GTSNPN, CDR2 SVGIG (reference sequence). Trimming cost V 3 bases and J 5 bases, with 19 bases left between them. The CDR3 DNA reads TGTGCCTGGAGGGGGTGGAGACAGCGAGGCGAGACCCAGTACTTC. Amino acids: CAWRGWRQRGETQYF. Looking up the rest from reference TRBV30 and TRBJ2-5 gives the full variable domain: SQTIHQWPATLVQPVGSPLSLECTVEGTSNPNLYWYRQAAGRGLQLLFYSVGIGQISSEVPQNLSASRPQDRQFILSSKKLLLSDSGFYLCAWRGWRQRGETQYFGPGTRLLVL.

This chain joins TRBV30 and TRBJ1-2; no definite D call. V shed 3 bases and J shed 4 bases, with 9 bases lying between them. The CDR3 totals 12 residues. Germline CDR1 is GTSNPN and CDR2 is SVGIG (reference sequence). In nucleotides, the CDR3 is TGTGCCTGGAGCGGTACAGCCTATGGCTACACCTTC. It is translated as CAWSGTAYGYTF.

The V and J genes are TRBV3-1 (or the pseudogene TRBV3-2) and TRBJ1-6; TRBD1 might be the D (6 bases). Looked up from germline, CDR1 is LGHDT and CDR2 is YNNKEL (reference sequence). This CDR3 has 16 residues. V was pared by 2 bases and J by 6 bases, with 14 bases between. The DNA for the CDR3 is TGTGCCAGCAGCCAAACCGGGACAAACTTTAATTCACCCCTCCACTTT. Translated: CASSQTGTNFNSPLHF.

This chain links TRBV7-2 with TRBJ2-5; 8 bases fit TRBD2. J gave up 5 bases and V 2 bases, and 7 bases lay outside the gene matches. The CDR3 consists of 15 residues. Germline-derived CDR1 and CDR2 are SGHTA and FQGNSA. CDR3 nucleotide sequence: TGTGCCAGCAGCTTAACTAGCGGCATCGCGGAGACCCAGTACTTC. It encodes CASSLTSGIAETQYF.

The rearrangement links TRBV9 to TRBJ2-2; 8 nucleotides align to TRBD2. The CDR3 has 15 residues. Germline V gives CDR1 SGDLS, CDR2 YYNGEE. After removal of 2 bases from V and 2 bases from J, the junction contained 2 bases not matched to a gene. DNA for the CDR3: TGTGCCAGCAGCGTTAGCGGGGAAAACACCGGGGAGCTGTTTTTT. This codes for CASSVSGENTGELFF. Complete variable domain (other parts from reference TRBV9 and TRBJ2-2): DSGVTQTPKHLITATGQRVTLRCSPRSGDLSVYWYQQSLDQGLQFLIQYYNGEERAKGNILERFSAQQFPDLHSELNLSSLELGDSALYFCASSVSGENTGELFFGEGSRLTVL.

The chain is built from TRBV4-1 and TRBJ1-5; TRBD1 agrees at 10 bases. The V and J ends lost 3 bases and 10 bases, in that order; junction bases with no gene match: 18. This CDR3 region has 18 residues. Germline CDR1 MGHRA, CDR2 YSYEKL. CDR3 amino acids: CASSQTLTDRGMGLPQHF. Written as DNA, the CDR3 is TGCGCCAGCAGCCAGACACTCACGGACAGGGGGATGGGATTACCCCAGCATTTT.

V is TRBV7-3 and J is TRBJ1-1; no firm D call. The CDR3 is 14 residues long. The ends were cut back, 5 bases at V and 3 bases at J, with 13 bases in the middle. Germline CDR1 SGHTA, CDR2 FQGTGA. For the CDR3, the DNA is TGTGCCAGCAGCCCGGGTCCATGGGACACTGAAGCTTTCTTT. Translating it yields CASSPGPWDTEAFF.

The chain carries TRBV27 and TRBJ2-7; D is perhaps TRBD1 (6 bases). Germline CDR1 reads MNHEY; CDR2 reads SMNVEV (reference sequence). Trimming removed 7 bases at V and 7 bases at J, with 14 bases between. The CDR3 length is 12 residues. The DNA for the CDR3 is TGTGCCAGCACCTCAGGGGCCAGGGAGCAGTACTTC. Amino acid sequence: CASTSGAREQYF.

The chain has TRBV18 and TRBJ2-7; 7 nucleotides agree with TRBD1. This CDR3 is 13 amino acids long. Germline V lookup: CDR1 KGHSH, CDR2 LQKENI. Trimming took 2 bases from V and 3 from J; bases not matched to a gene: 1. DNA for the CDR3: TGTGCCAGCTCACCATCAGGGGGCTACGAGCAGTACTTC. Encoded protein: CASSPSGGYEQYF.

The chain recombines TRBV6-1 with TRBJ2-5; a weak D match, TRBD2 (7 bases). This CDR3 is 14 amino acids long. The V and J ends lost 0 bases and 6 bases respectively, with 11 bases between them. The germline gives CDR1 MNHNS, CDR2 SASEGT. The CDR3 reads CASSEAGGLKTQYF. Here the CDR3 DNA reads TGTGCCAGCAGTGAAGCGGGGGGGCTAAAGACCCAGTACTTC.

This chain connects TRBV12-3 or TRBV12-4 to TRBJ2-7; D gene uncertain. The germline V and J ends were trimmed by 2 bases and 6 bases, with 5 bases remaining between them. The CDR3 extends over 11 amino acids. CDR3 sequence (DNA): TGTGCCAGCAGTTTAACGGGCGAGCAGTACTTC. Residues: CASSLTGEQYF.

The chain is built from TRBV7-9 and TRBJ1-6; TRBD1 might be the D (6 bases). CDR3 length: 17 amino acids. Germline assignment: CDR1 SEHNR and CDR2 FQNEAQ (reference sequence). V gave up 6 bases and J gave up 0 bases, with 15 bases separating them. CDR3 residues: CASSSRWTDSYNSPLHF. The CDR3 DNA reads as TGTGCCAGCAGTTCAAGATGGACAGACTCCTATAATTCACCCCTCCACTTT.